Following are 15 T cell receptor beta chains from one sample sequenced in a study of PD-1 blockade in classical Hodgkin lymphoma. Only in-frame clones appear in the TCRdb table, and some are missing; sequencing was by immunoSEQ multiplex PCR. This sample has over 10,000 clones, with roughly nine tenths found just once. With no exception, relapse followed autologous stem cell transplantation in all patients, and brentuximab vedotin exposure varied. Sequenced material: peripheral blood mononuclear cells (PBMCs), taken at baseline. The receptor source for this set is a human donor with classical Hodgkin lymphoma.

J is TRBJ2-1 and V is TRBV29-1; 13 bases agree with TRBD2. CDR1 and CDR2 from the germline V gene are SQVTM and ANQGSEA. V lost 2 bases, J lost 4 bases, and 5 bases stayed unmatched. This CDR3 is 16 amino acids long. CDR3 sequence (DNA): TGCAGCGTTGAAAGACTACTAGCGGGAGGGTACAATGAGCAGTTCTTC. Its translation is CSVERLLAGGYNEQFF.

This chain connects TRBV4-2 to TRBJ1-3; TRBD1 matches 7 bases. Unmatched junction bases numbered 8, after V lost 1 base and J lost 5 bases. CDR1 LGHNA and CDR2 YNFKEQ come from the germline V gene. This CDR3 region has 16 residues. CDR3 protein: CASSQVGSGGRNTIYF. In nucleotides, the CDR3 is TGTGCCAGCAGCCAAGTTGGGTCAGGGGGACGAAACACCATATATTTT.

The gene calls are TRBV6-5 and TRBJ1-2; no firm D call. CDR3 size: 14 residues. The V end lost 6 bases, the J end lost 0 bases, and 11 bases lay between the germline ends. Germline loops: CDR1 MNHEY, CDR2 SVGAGI. The CDR3: CASSRRLANYGYTF. The CDR3 DNA sequence: TGTGCCAGCAGCCGCAGGTTAGCTAACTATGGCTACACCTTC.

This chain joins TRBV6-6 and TRBJ1-1; tentative D call: TRBD1 (5 bases). CDR1 is MNHNY and CDR2 is SVGAGI in the germline V gene (reference sequence). Trimming removed 5 bases at V and 4 bases at J, with 14 bases between. This CDR3 contains 14 residues. This chain's CDR3 is CASSAEPGGTEAFF. CDR3 in DNA: TGTGCCAGCAGTGCAGAACCGGGGGGCACTGAAGCTTTCTTT.

This rearrangement joins TRBV19 to TRBJ1-2; D gene unclear. The ends were cut back, 7 bases at V and 4 bases at J, with 7 bases in the middle. The CDR3 consists of 11 residues. The germline CDR1 and CDR2 sequences are LNHDA and SQIVND (reference sequence). CDR3 coding DNA: TGTGCCAGTAACATGGGCTATGGCTACACCTTC. It encodes CASNMGYGYTF.

The chain uses TRBV19 and TRBJ2-7; TRBD2 is a possible D gene (7 bases). CDR1 and CDR2 from the germline V gene are LNHDA and SQIVND (reference sequence). Deletions cut 5 bases from V and 5 bases from J, with 25 bases between. The CDR3 contains 17 residues. The CDR3 coding sequence is TGTGCCAGTAGTCCGCTTTTTTTCTTGGGGGGGGCCGACGAGCAGTACTTC. It codes for CASSPLFFLGGADEQYF.

The V and J genes are TRBV11-2 and TRBJ2-7; D gene uncertain. CDR3 size: 11 residues. The V gene's germline CDR1 is SGHAT and CDR2 FQNNGV. The germline V and J ends were trimmed by 4 bases and 3 bases, with 4 bases remaining between them. CDR3 region: CASSSHYEQYF. The CDR3 DNA follows: TGTGCCAGCAGCTCGCACTACGAGCAGTACTTC.

J is TRBJ1-1 and V is TRBV7-6; 10 nucleotides line up with TRBD1. V gave up 4 bases and J gave up 4 bases; unmatched junction bases: 21. The CDR3 has 20 residues. The germline V gene has CDR1 SGHVS and CDR2 FNYEAQ. Here the CDR3 reads CASSSTPDRGHGKGFTEAFF. CDR3 sequence (DNA): TGTGCCAGCAGCTCGACACCTGACAGGGGGCATGGAAAGGGGTTCACTGAAGCTTTCTTT.

The V gene is TRBV2, the J gene TRBJ2-2; tentatively, D is TRBD2 (6 bases). The CDR3 extends over 13 amino acids. Germline values: CDR1 SNHLY, CDR2 FYNNEI. Trimming removed 4 bases at V and 6 bases at J, with 9 bases between. The CDR3 loop reads CASSVEGSGELFF. Here the CDR3 DNA reads TGTGCCAGCAGTGTGGAGGGATCCGGGGAGCTGTTTTTT. The entire variable domain, with the rest obtained from reference TRBV2 and TRBJ2-2, is as follows: EPEVTQTPSHQVTQMGQEVILRCVPISNHLYFYWYRQILGQKVEFLVSFYNNEISEKSEIFDDQFSVERPDGSNFTLKIRSTKLEDSAMYFCASSVEGSGELFFGEGSRLTVL.

This chain joins TRBV9 and TRBJ2-3; 10 bases agree with TRBD1. CDR1 SGDLS and CDR2 YYNGEE come from the germline V gene. The CDR3 totals 15 residues. J lost 4 bases, V lost 2 bases, and 4 bases had no gene match. The CDR3 DNA follows: TGTGCCAGCAGCGTCGGGACAGGGGCATCAGATACGCAGTATTTT. This codes for CASSVGTGASDTQYF.

The chain joins TRBV27 to TRBJ2-4; D unresolved. Trimming removed 3 bases at V and 3 bases at J, with 9 bases between. The CDR3 has 14 amino acids. The germline V gene has CDR1 MNHEY and CDR2 SMNVEV (reference sequence). The chain's CDR3 is CASSFQRNKNIQYF. The CDR3 nucleotides are TGTGCCAGCAGTTTTCAGAGAAACAAAAACATTCAGTACTTC.

V gene TRBV2 combines with J gene TRBJ1-2; 7 bases are shared with TRBD1. The germline V gene has CDR1 SNHLY and CDR2 FYNNEI. V shed 4 bases, J shed 4 bases, and the junction held 9 bases outside the gene matches. CDR3 length equals 15 residues. This CDR3 is CASSGASDRFYGYTF. CDR3 DNA: TGTGCCAGCAGTGGCGCTTCGGACAGGTTCTATGGCTACACCTTC.

The rearrangement uses TRBV10-3 and TRBJ1-2; TRBD1 matches 9 bases. The V gene's germline CDR1 is ENHRY and CDR2 SYGVKD. The CDR3 contains 16 residues. V gave up 3 bases and J gave up 4 bases; unmatched junction bases: 9. CDR3 bases: TGTGCCATCAGTGATGCGGGACAGGGCTCCGCCTATGGCTACACCTTC. Translated, it gives CAISDAGQGSAYGYTF.

In its sample, this clone was seen a few times. The rearrangement uses TRBV11-2 and TRBJ2-2; D is unclear. The germline V gene encodes CDR1 SGHAT and CDR2 FQNNGV. This CDR3 is built from 14 residues. Between the trimmed V and J ends, which lost 4 bases and 6 bases, there was a span of 12 bases. The CDR3 here is CASSSLRFAGELFF. The DNA of the CDR3 is TGTGCCAGCAGCTCCCTACGGTTCGCCGGGGAGCTGTTTTTT.

The chain joins TRBV5-1 to TRBJ1-1; D is uncertain. Germline V gene data show CDR1 as SGHRS and CDR2 as YFSETQ. The V end was cut by 2 bases, the J end by 4 bases, with 9 bases between. CDR3 size: 13 residues. The CDR3 DNA follows: TGCGCCAGCAGCTTATCGGGGATCACTGAAGCTTTCTTT. Translated, it gives CASSLSGITEAFF.